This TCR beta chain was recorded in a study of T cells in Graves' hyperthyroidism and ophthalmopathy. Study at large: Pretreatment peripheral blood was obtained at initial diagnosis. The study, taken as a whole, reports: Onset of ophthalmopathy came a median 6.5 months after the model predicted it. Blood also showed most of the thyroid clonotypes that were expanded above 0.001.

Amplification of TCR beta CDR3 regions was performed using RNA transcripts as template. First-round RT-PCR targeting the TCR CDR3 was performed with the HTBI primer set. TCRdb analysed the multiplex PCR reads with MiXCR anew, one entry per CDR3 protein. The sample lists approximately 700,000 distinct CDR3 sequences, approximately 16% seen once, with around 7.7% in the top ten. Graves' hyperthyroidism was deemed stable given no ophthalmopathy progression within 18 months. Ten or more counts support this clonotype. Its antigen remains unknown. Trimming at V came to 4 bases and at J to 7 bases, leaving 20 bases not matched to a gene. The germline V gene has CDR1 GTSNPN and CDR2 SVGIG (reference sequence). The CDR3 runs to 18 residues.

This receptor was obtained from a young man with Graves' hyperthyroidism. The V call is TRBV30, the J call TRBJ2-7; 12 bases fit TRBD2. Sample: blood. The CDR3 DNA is TGTGCCTGGAATGGTGACAGGGGCCGACTAGCGGGAGCGGGAGAGCAGTACTTC. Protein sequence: CAWNGDRGRLAGAGEQYF.